The present T cell receptor (beta chain) was sequenced within a study of intratumoral heterogeneity in liver cancer. The study in broad terms: In the full roughly 15-patient cohort, the median age was around 59 years and the majority of patients were male. To investigate intratumor heterogeneity, the study integrated RNA-seq, DNA sequencing, TCR-seq and SNP array data drawn from multiple regions of hepatocellular carcinoma specimens. Of the roughly 73 multiregional samples collected from 15 or so HCC patients in the overall cohort, 45 to 55 were tumoral regions and some 20 were adjacent nontumoral regions.

Study-wide conclusions, independent of this receptor: No significant difference in overall T cell clonality was found between tumor regions within either sequenced patient. In each sequenced patient, significantly more unique T-cell clonal expansions were found in tumor region a than in region b. TCR sequencing was reported to confirm the RNA-seq-based estimates of regional differences in tumor-infiltrating lymphocyte burden. A relatively low patient number and under-sampled tumor-infiltrating lymphocyte representation were acknowledged by the authors as limitations.

TCR beta chain CDR3 regions were sequenced from genomic DNA using the immunoSEQ assay. Rearranged VDJ segments were amplified with primers annealing to V and J segments. As for the authors' bioinformatics: The ImmunoSeq Analyzer software was used to compute clonality and richness metrics. To find clones with differing abundance between regions, Fisher's exact test was applied together with a beta-binomial method for extra stringency. Drawn from immuneACCESS, this table holds only the in-frame rearrangements with V and J called that TCRdb kept. Clones are partly lost; checked studies trace under half to an unresolved V gene and leave the rest unexplained. V and J calls and clone size are given by that table; D and trimming were obtained from the DNA. This sample holds approximately 3,600 clones; roughly half were observed only once. The ten most abundant clones make up approximately 26% of the sample.

Including cysteine and phenylalanine, the CDR3 has 14 amino acids. Of all the DNA, just the CDR3 is kept, 42 bases in frame from base 1. CDR1 and CDR2, looked up from the germline V gene, are MNHEY and SVGAGI. The trim is 6 bases for V and 2 bases for J, with a gap of 10 bases between the germline ends. Samples labelled H were derived from distinct, geographically separated regions of the hepatocellular carcinoma nodule. Every patient had early-stage hepatocellular carcinoma and went to surgical resection without receiving any prior therapy. Sampled areas lacked macroscopic evidence of necrosis or hemorrhage. Multiple regions from a couple of patients underwent TCR sequencing (ImmunoSeq). Frozen resection tissue samples were collected at a distance of at least 1 cm from each other. Genomic DNA was isolated from bulk tissue with the DNeasy blood and tissue kit. This clone is described as medium-sized (0.01 to 0.1%). Its antigen target is currently unknown. No base-level quality is on record; no much larger clone is a single base apart.

The sequencing used tumor tissue, collected before any cancer treatment. The receptor's source is a man aged 65 to 85 with hepatocellular carcinoma. In this chain, TRBV6-5 is recombined with TRBJ2-2; the D segment cannot be called with confidence. The bases read TGTGCCAGCAGCCCGGGCCTAAACACCGGGGAGCTGTTTTTT. Its protein reads: CASSPGLNTGELFF.